One and the same sample provided the 27 T cell receptor beta chains below, sequenced in a study of T cell changes during pregnancy in multiple sclerosis. Sequenced by immunoSEQ multiplex PCR; TCRdb stores in-frame clones only, minus some. Of tens of thousands of clones in the sample, about 92% were seen once. The sample consisted of peripheral blood, taken before pregnancy. All receptors derive from a female donor with multiple sclerosis, enrolled in a pregnancy study.

CDR3 amino acids: CASTETPPRTGGSTGELFF. DNA of the CDR3: TGTGCCAGCACCGAGACCCCGCCGAGGACAGGGGGAAGCACCGGGGAGCTGTTTTTT. The J gene is TRBJ2-2, the V gene TRBV11-3; 10 nucleotides line up with TRBD1. Trimming cost V 7 bases and J 4 bases; bases outside gene matches: 18. This CDR3 spans 19 amino acids. Germline lookup yields CDR1 SGHNT and CDR2 YENEEA.

The chain couples TRBV28 to TRBJ2-1; 8 bases fit TRBD1. The CDR3 covers 14 residues. Germline V gene sequence: CDR1 MDHEN, CDR2 SYDVKM. The V segment lost 2 bases and the J segment 8 bases; nucleotides outside the gene matches: 5. CDR3 sequence reads: CASSLPDRGDEQFF. The CDR3 coding sequence is TGTGCCAGCAGTTTACCTGACAGGGGTGATGAGCAGTTCTTC.

The rearrangement uses TRBV28 and TRBJ2-1; 7 bases are shared with TRBD1. The CDR3 has 12 amino acids. The germline gives CDR1 MDHEN, CDR2 SYDVKM. V shed 8 bases, J shed 6 bases, and the junction held 4 bases outside the gene matches. The CDR3 DNA sequence: TGTGCCAGCGGTGGACAGGTCAATGAGCAGTTCTTC. It is translated as CASGGQVNEQFF.

The genes are TRBV14 and TRBJ1-2, with 7 positions matching TRBD1. After removal of 2 bases from V and 0 bases from J, the junction contained 3 bases not matched to a gene. This CDR3 is 15 amino acids long. The germline V gene has CDR1 SGHDN and CDR2 FVKESK. The DNA of the CDR3 is TGTGCCAGCAGCCAATGGACAGGTCCTAACTATGGCTACACCTTC. It is translated as CASSQWTGPNYGYTF.

This clone has just a few counts. V usage is TRBV7-9 and J usage is TRBJ1-2, with 7 bases matching TRBD1. V was clipped by 4 bases and J by 4 bases; unmatched bases: 3. Germline V CDR1 and CDR2: SEHNR, FQNEAQ (reference sequence). This CDR3 comprises 13 residues. The CDR3 spells CASSSGQVYGYTF. CDR3 bases: TGTGCCAGCAGCTCAGGACAGGTCTATGGCTACACCTTC.

The chain joins TRBV5-4 to TRBJ2-3; TRBD2 aligns across 9 bases. V was pared by 4 bases and J by 8 bases, with 5 bases of the junction left unmatched. The CDR3 length is 13 residues. The germline V gene encodes CDR1 SGHNT and CDR2 YYREEE (reference sequence). This chain's CDR3 is CASSPAREGTQYF. Here the CDR3 DNA reads TGTGCCAGCAGCCCAGCGCGGGAGGGTACGCAGTATTTT.

This chain uses TRBV18 with TRBJ1-5; 7 bases map to TRBD1. Trimming at V came to 5 bases and at J to 6 bases, leaving 4 bases not matched to a gene. The germline V gene has CDR1 KGHSH and CDR2 LQKENI. This CDR3 is built from 13 residues. The CDR3 loop is CASSTTGIQPQHF. In DNA, the CDR3 is TGTGCCAGCTCAACGACAGGGATTCAGCCCCAGCATTTT.

Concerning this clone: Sequence at one end of the junction differs from germline and may be a read error. V and J are TRBV5-4 and TRBJ1-1; no definite D call. Germline CDR1 and CDR2: SGHNT and YYREEE (reference sequence). The CDR3 loop spans 15 amino acids. This CDR3 is CASGLTQTQNTEAFF. As DNA, the CDR3 is TGTGCCAGCGGCTTAACACAAACCCAGAACACTGAAGCTTTCTTT.

The rearrangement joins TRBV7-4 to TRBJ2-7; TRBD1 matches 8 bases. CDR1 is SGHVT and CDR2 is SQSDAQ in the germline V gene. The CDR3 is 18 residues long. V was clipped by 8 bases and J by 2 bases; unmatched bases: 20. CDR3 in amino acids: CASQGSRGWQGAAYEQYF. CDR3 DNA sequence: TGTGCCAGCCAAGGCTCCCGCGGCTGGCAGGGGGCGGCCTACGAGCAGTACTTC.

The rearrangement uses TRBV19 and TRBJ2-1; the match to TRBD2 covers 10 bases. V shed 5 bases and J 6 bases; nucleotides not matched to a gene: 10. Germline-derived CDR1 and CDR2 are LNHDA and SQIVND (reference sequence). This CDR3 comprises 16 residues. The CDR3 loop reads CASSPWTSGAGNEQFF. CDR3 nucleotides: TGTGCCAGTAGTCCCTGGACTAGCGGAGCCGGCAATGAGCAGTTCTTC. The whole variable domain, remainder taken from reference TRBV19 and TRBJ2-1, is DGGITQSPKYLFRKEGQNVTLSCEQNLNHDAMYWYRQDPGQGLRLIYYSQIVNDFQKGDIAEGYSVSREKKESFPLTVTSAQKNPTAFYLCASSPWTSGAGNEQFFGPGTRLTVL.

This clone was counted only a few times. The rearrangement joins TRBV29-1 to TRBJ1-2; 9 bases map to TRBD1. After removal of 5 bases from V and 7 bases from J, the junction contained 14 bases not matched to a gene. The V gene's germline CDR1 is SQVTM and CDR2 ANQGSEA. The CDR3 is 15 residues long. Here the CDR3 DNA reads TGCAGCGTTCTAGGACTAACAGGGGGCGTCGGTGGCTACACCTTC. It yields the protein CSVLGLTGGVGGYTF. Filled out from reference TRBV29-1 and TRBJ1-2, the complete variable domain reads SAVISQKPSRDICQRGTSLTIQCQVDSQVTMMFWYRQQPGQSLTLIATANQGSEATYESGFVIDKFPISRPNLTFSTLTVSNMSPEDSSIYLCSVLGLTGGVGGYTFGSGTRLTVV.

This chain uses TRBV28 with TRBJ1-5; D may be TRBD1 (5 bases). V lost 8 bases and J lost 5, with 13 bases in between. Germline CDR1 and CDR2: MDHEN and SYDVKM. The CDR3 has 13 residues. Here the CDR3 DNA reads TGTGCCAGCGTCACGGCAGGGTATCAGCCCCAGCATTTT. Encoded protein: CASVTAGYQPQHF.

This clone has a single count. This chain links TRBV6-6 with TRBJ1-5; 7 bases align to TRBD1. The V segment lost 7 bases and the J segment 7 bases; nucleotides outside the gene matches: 4. The CDR3 extends over 12 amino acids. In germline, CDR1 is MNHNY, CDR2 SVGAGI (reference sequence). The CDR3 nucleotides read TGTGCCAGCACCCAAGGGGGCCAGCCCCAGCATTTT. This codes for CASTQGGQPQHF.

This chain connects TRBV27 to TRBJ2-2, with D possibly TRBD1 on 6 matching bases. The V and J ends lost 10 bases and 4 bases respectively, with 19 bases between them. Germline V CDR1 and CDR2: MNHEY, SMNVEV (reference sequence). The length of the CDR3 is 15 residues. The CDR3 DNA is TGTGCCACCGGACAGACATCGATAGGCACCGGGGAGCTGTTTTTT. The encoded protein is CATGQTSIGTGELFF.

The chain is built from TRBV4-3 and TRBJ2-5; 7 bases match TRBD2. Germline V CDR1 and CDR2: LGHNA, YSLEER. V lost 0 bases and J lost 3; bases outside the gene matches: 7. This CDR3 is built from 16 residues. The CDR3 coding sequence is TGCGCCAGCAGCCAAGATTGGCCGGGAGGCGAAGAGACCCAGTACTTC. This encodes CASSQDWPGGEETQYF.

This chain links TRBV27 with TRBJ2-7; D perhaps matches TRBD1 (5 bases). Trimming stripped 3 bases from V and 2 bases from J, with 14 bases between. The CDR3 is 15 residues long. Germline values: CDR1 MNHEY, CDR2 SMNVEV (reference sequence). The CDR3 loop reads CASSLESGPTYEQYF. The CDR3 DNA follows: TGTGCCAGCAGTTTGGAGTCAGGGCCGACCTACGAGCAGTACTTC.

The rearrangement joins TRBV6-6 to TRBJ2-5, with 9 nucleotides matching TRBD2. Per the germline V gene, CDR1 is MNHNY and CDR2 is SVGAGI (reference sequence). This CDR3 spans 16 amino acids. V shed 2 bases and J 5 bases; nucleotides not matched to a gene: 9. The CDR3 DNA sequence: TGTGCCAGCAGTTACGTTCGCGGGAGGGTTTCGGAGACCCAGTACTTC. As protein: CASSYVRGRVSETQYF.

The chain has TRBV28 and TRBJ1-2, with 11 nucleotides matching TRBD1. The CDR3 is 14 amino acids. Germline V lookup: CDR1 MDHEN, CDR2 SYDVKM. After removal of 6 bases from V and 4 bases from J, the junction contained 4 bases not matched to a gene. The CDR3 protein is CASSPGTGGYGYTF. Here the CDR3 DNA reads TGTGCCAGCAGCCCCGGGACAGGGGGCTATGGCTACACCTTC.

The rearrangement joins TRBV5-1 to TRBJ2-7; 7 bases fit TRBD1. V dropped 5 bases and J dropped 2; count of bases not matched to a gene: 7. CDR3 size: 14 residues. Germline V gene lookup returns CDR1 SGHRS and CDR2 YFSETQ. CDR3 coding DNA: TGCGCCAGCAGACAGACGACAGGGACCTACGAGCAGTACTTC. Encoded protein: CASRQTTGTYEQYF.

This clone came up a few times. The V gene is TRBV9, the J gene TRBJ2-7, with D perhaps TRBD1 (5 bases). The CDR3 has 15 amino acids. V was pared by 0 bases and J by 2 bases, with 12 bases between. Germline loops: CDR1 SGDLS, CDR2 YYNGEE. The CDR3 loop is CASSVAAGFPYEQYF. CDR3 in DNA: TGTGCCAGCAGCGTAGCGGCAGGGTTCCCCTACGAGCAGTACTTC.

J is TRBJ2-7 and V is TRBV14, with TRBD2 matching 7 bases. CDR3 length: 13 amino acids. Germline V gene lookup returns CDR1 SGHDN and CDR2 FVKESK. J was trimmed by 7 bases and V by 0 bases; bases with no gene match: 3. Here the CDR3 DNA reads TGTGCCAGCAGCCAAGATCTACTAGCGGAGCAGTACTTC. This codes for CASSQDLLAEQYF.

This clone has only one observation. The V gene is TRBV28, the J gene TRBJ1-1; D call uncertain. The V and J ends lost 11 bases and 0 bases respectively, with 13 bases between them. Germline V CDR1 and CDR2: MDHEN, SYDVKM. The CDR3 runs 13 residues. In nucleotides, the CDR3 is TGTGCCGGGGAGGGCTTTTTGAACACTGAAGCTTTCTTT. Translated, it gives CAGEGFLNTEAFF.

The gene calls are TRBV11-2 and TRBJ2-1; 7 bases are a match to TRBD1. CDR3 length: 13 residues. Unmatched junction bases numbered 2, after V lost 6 bases and J lost 3 bases. The germline gives CDR1 SGHAT, CDR2 FQNNGV. CDR3: CASRDRLYNEQFF. CDR3 nucleotide sequence: TGTGCCAGCAGGGACAGGCTCTACAATGAGCAGTTCTTC.

V gene TRBV27 combines with J gene TRBJ2-7; 9 bases fit TRBD1. Germline values: CDR1 MNHEY, CDR2 SMNVEV (reference sequence). The length of the CDR3 is 18 residues. V lost 4 bases to trimming and J lost 8 bases; unmatched junction nucleotides: 21. Here the CDR3 reads CASSSPSRDRAVGRQQYF. CDR3 in DNA: TGTGCCAGCAGTTCCCCCTCCCGGGACAGGGCCGTAGGGCGCCAGCAGTACTTC.

The rearrangement links TRBV2 to TRBJ2-7; TRBD1 matches 9 bases. The trim removed 0 bases at V and 3 bases at J, leaving 15 bases unmatched. There are 19 residues in the CDR3. Germline CDR1 reads SNHLY; CDR2 reads FYNNEI. The CDR3 here is CASSEAIFGGTGSFYEQYF. In DNA, the CDR3 is TGTGCCAGCAGTGAAGCGATCTTCGGGGGGACAGGGTCCTTCTACGAGCAGTACTTC.

The chain is built from TRBV4-3 and TRBJ2-3, with no clear D. Germline V gene lookup returns CDR1 LGHNA and CDR2 YSLEER. Trimming pared 0 bases from V and 2 bases from J, leaving 6 bases between. This CDR3 spans 14 amino acids. In DNA form, the CDR3 reads TGCGCCAGCAGCCAAGAATGGCCCACAGATACGCAGTATTTT. Protein product: CASSQEWPTDTQYF.

The V call is TRBV2, the J call TRBJ2-3; 10 nucleotides align to TRBD2. The CDR3 runs 14 residues. V shed 7 bases, J shed 5 bases, and the junction held 6 bases outside the gene matches. Per germline, CDR1 SNHLY and CDR2 FYNNEI. The DNA of the CDR3 is TGTGCCAGCAAGCGGGAGGGCCCTGGAGATACGCAGTATTTT. It codes for CASKREGPGDTQYF.